This T cell receptor (beta chain) appears in the sequencing data of a study of human CD4 T cells and Enterobacteriaceae (dated by TCRdb to 2019 to 2021). On a FACSAria III, memory CD4+ T cells were FACS-sorted to over 95% purity, defined as all CD4+ cells except CD45RA+CCR7+CD95- naive cells. Healthy donor blood was obtained from blood donation centers in Switzerland. Total CD4+ T cells and monocytes were enriched by positive selection with CD4 and CD14 magnetic microbeads. Before sorting, CD8+, CD14+, CD16+, CD56+, CD19+ and CD25-bright cells were excluded. To assess in vivo expansion of bacteria-reactive clonotypes, total memory CD4+ T cells from two blood donors were sequenced directly ex vivo. Isolation of peripheral blood mononuclear cells from donor blood was performed with Ficoll-Paque Plus. Including the terminal cysteine and phenylalanine, the CDR3 comprises 15 residues. Kept here is only the CDR3 DNA, which spans 45 bases and is read in frame from base 1. CDR1 and CDR2 were assigned from the germline V gene as MDHEN and SYDVKM. The V end gives up 8 bases and the J end 6 bases, leaving 7 bases in the junction not matched to a gene.

Study-wide conclusions, independent of this receptor: The only basis for inferring the reactivity of ex vivo clonotypes was matching nucleotide sequences to CFSE-low cultures from the same donors. Ex vivo, broadly cross-reactive clonotypes appeared more expanded than specific ones, with about 55% of the 19 and most of the roughly 30 in the top 5%.

As concerns this clone: There is no known antigen for this receptor. Base qualities are missing; no much larger clone stands one base away.

Deep-level sequencing, with a detection sensitivity of one cell in 200,000, was applied to the ex vivo total memory CD4+ samples. The QIAamp DNA Micro Kit was used to extract genomic DNA from cell pellets, and spectrophotometry was used to check the DNA quantity and purity. The immunoSEQ multiplex PCR assay was used to amplify TCR Vbeta CDR3 regions. The Illumina HiSeq platform was used to sequence the amplicons. The retrieved sequences were 87 nucleotides in length and included the CDR3 region. Per the source publication's procedure: A clonotype was defined as a unique productive TCR Vbeta nucleotide sequence, quantified by productive template frequency from ImmunoSEQ Analyzer V3.0. Expanded clonotypes were defined by a threshold at the top 5th percentile of each frequency-ranked repertoire. Repertoire overlap was calculated as Chao-Jaccard using the R package fossil and displayed by nonmetric multidimensional scaling using the R package MASS. TCRdb carries this immuneACCESS record with in-frame sequences only. Its versions omit some clonotypes, under half of them owing to an unresolved V gene in the studies checked, with the rest unexplained. The DNA gave D and trimming, while V, J and clone size come from that table. For this sample there are roughly 28,000 clones; 80% to 90% appear just once. Around 0.88% of the sample is in the top ten clones.

The rearrangement combines TRBV28 with TRBJ2-1; 13 central bases correspond to TRBD2. The sequence came from a human donor in good health. Sequenced input: memory CD4+ T cells from blood. The cell subset or site label corresponds to: total memory CD4 T cells sorted directly ex vivo, unstimulated. Here the CDR3 is given as CASGTSGRAANEQFF. The DNA sequence reads TGTGCCAGCGGAACTAGCGGGAGGGCCGCCAATGAGCAGTTCTTC.